The 2 T cell receptor beta chains below were found in one sample sequenced in a study of blood T cell repertoires in COVID-19. Produced via immunoSEQ multiplex PCR; TCRdb's table is partial and in-frame only. The sample has approximately 140,000 clones; 84% are singletons. Sequencing was done on a sample of peripheral blood. The source is a human donor in a cohort sampled during active COVID-19.

This chain connects TRBV27 to TRBJ2-7, with D possibly matching TRBD1 (5 bases). Between the trimmed V and J ends, which lost 3 bases and 3 bases, there was a span of 9 bases. The germline gives CDR1 MNHEY, CDR2 SMNVEV (reference sequence). This CDR3 has 13 amino acids. CDR3 protein: CASSFRGGYEQYF. In DNA form, the CDR3 reads TGTGCCAGCAGTTTTAGGGGTGGCTACGAGCAGTACTTC.

The V call is TRBV11-2, the J call TRBJ2-7; D is possibly TRBD2 (6 bases). V was clipped by 4 bases and J by 3 bases, with 19 bases between them. The CDR3 contains 16 residues. Per the germline V gene, CDR1 is SGHAT and CDR2 is FQNNGV. The CDR3 DNA follows: TGTGCCAGCAGCTCGATTACAGTCGGGACTCTCTACGAGCAGTACTTC. The encoded protein is CASSSITVGTLYEQYF. The full variable domain, with the rest looked up from reference TRBV11-2 and TRBJ2-7, is EAGVAQSPRYKIIEKRQSVAFWCNPISGHATLYWYQQILGQGPKLLIQFQNNGVVDDSQLPKDRFSAERLKGVDSTLKIQPAKLEDSAVYLCASSSITVGTLYEQYFGPGTRLTVT.